This entry features one T cell receptor (beta chain) sequence. The method was immunoSEQ multiplex PCR; TCRdb's version includes in-frame clones alone and lacks a portion of them. The table has 150,000 to 200,000 clones, more than 85% seen once. These data come from a study of T cell responses to AZD1222 COVID-19 vaccine. The V and J ends lost 4 bases and 6 bases, in that order; junction bases with no gene match: 6. Germline loops: CDR1 MNHEY, CDR2 SMNVEV (reference sequence). CDR3 size: 13 residues. This receptor was identified in an adult in good health. The chain combines TRBV27 with TRBJ2-7, with 7 nucleotides matching TRBD1. Sample: peripheral blood, taken on day 0 of AZD1222 vaccination. Here the CDR3 reads CASSSYRGGEQYF. The DNA for the CDR3 is TGTGCCAGCAGTTCATACAGGGGCGGCGAGCAGTACTTC.